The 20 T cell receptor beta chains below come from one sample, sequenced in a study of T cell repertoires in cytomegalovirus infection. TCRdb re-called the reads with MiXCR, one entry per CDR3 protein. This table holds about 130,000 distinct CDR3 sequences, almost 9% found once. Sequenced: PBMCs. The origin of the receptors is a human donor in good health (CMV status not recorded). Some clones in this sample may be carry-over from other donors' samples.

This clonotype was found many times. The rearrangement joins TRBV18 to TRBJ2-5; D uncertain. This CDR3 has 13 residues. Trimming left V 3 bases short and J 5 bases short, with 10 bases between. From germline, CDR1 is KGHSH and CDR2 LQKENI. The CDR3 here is CASSPRRTETQYF. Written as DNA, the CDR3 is TGTGCCAGCTCACCGCGCCGGACGGAGACCCAGTACTTC.

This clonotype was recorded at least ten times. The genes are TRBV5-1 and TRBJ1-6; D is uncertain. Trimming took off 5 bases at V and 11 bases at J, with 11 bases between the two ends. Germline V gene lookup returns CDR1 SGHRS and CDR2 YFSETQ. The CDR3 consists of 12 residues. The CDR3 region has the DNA TGCGCCAGCAGTCCCGCCTCGACACCCCTCCACTTT. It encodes CASSPASTPLHF. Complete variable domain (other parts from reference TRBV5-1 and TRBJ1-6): KAGVTQTPRYLIKTRGQQVTLSCSPISGHRSVSWYQQTPGQGLQFLFEYFSETQRNKGNFPGRFSGRQFSNSRSEMNVSTLELGDSALYLCASSPASTPLHFGNGTRLTVT.

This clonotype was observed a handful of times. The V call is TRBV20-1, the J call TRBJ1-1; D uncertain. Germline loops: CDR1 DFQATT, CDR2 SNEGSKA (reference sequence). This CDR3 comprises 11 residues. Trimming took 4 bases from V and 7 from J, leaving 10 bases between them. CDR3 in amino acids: CSAKPKGEAFF. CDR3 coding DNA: TGCAGTGCTAAACCAAAGGGTGAAGCTTTCTTT.

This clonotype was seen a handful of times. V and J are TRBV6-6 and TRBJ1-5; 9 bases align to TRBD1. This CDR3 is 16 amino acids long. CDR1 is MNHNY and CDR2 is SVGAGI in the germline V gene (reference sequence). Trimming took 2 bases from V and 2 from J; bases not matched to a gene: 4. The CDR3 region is CASSYAGQGGNQPQHF. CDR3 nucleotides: TGTGCCAGCAGTTACGCGGGACAGGGTGGCAATCAGCCCCAGCATTTT.

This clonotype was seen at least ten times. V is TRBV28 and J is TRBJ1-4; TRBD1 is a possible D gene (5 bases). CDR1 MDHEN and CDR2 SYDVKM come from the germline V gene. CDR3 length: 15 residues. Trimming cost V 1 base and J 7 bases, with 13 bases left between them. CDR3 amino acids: CASSLFPGRGEKLFF. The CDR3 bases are TGTGCCAGCAGTTTATTCCCGGGGAGGGGTGAAAAACTGTTTTTT.

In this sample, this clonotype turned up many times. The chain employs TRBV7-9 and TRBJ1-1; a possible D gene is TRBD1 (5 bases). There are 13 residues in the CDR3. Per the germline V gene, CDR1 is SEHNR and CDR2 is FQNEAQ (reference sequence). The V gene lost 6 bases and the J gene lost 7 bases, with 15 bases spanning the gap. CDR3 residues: CASRKTGGHEAFF. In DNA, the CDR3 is TGTGCCAGCAGAAAAACAGGCGGGCATGAAGCTTTCTTT.

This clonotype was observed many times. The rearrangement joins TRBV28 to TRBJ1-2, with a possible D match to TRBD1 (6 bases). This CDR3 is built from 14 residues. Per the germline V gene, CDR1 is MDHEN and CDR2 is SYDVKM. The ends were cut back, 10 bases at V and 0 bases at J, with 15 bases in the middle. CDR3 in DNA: TGTGCCACCTCGGAGGGGGTGACTAACTATGGCTACACCTTC. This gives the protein CATSEGVTNYGYTF.

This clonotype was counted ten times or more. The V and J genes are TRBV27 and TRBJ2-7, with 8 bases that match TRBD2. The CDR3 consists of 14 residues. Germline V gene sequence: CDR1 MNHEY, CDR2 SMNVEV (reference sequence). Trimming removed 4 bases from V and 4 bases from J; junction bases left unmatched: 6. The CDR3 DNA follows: TGTGCCAGCAGTTACCGGGGGGGGATTTACGAGCAGTACTTC. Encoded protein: CASSYRGGIYEQYF.

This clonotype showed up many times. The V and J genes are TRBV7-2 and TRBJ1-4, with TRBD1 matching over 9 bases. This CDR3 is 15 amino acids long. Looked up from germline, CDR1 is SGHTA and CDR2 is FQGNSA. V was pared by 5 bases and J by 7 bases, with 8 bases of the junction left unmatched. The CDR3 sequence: CASSRPGQGSEKLFF. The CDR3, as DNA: TGTGCCAGCAGCCGCCCGGGACAGGGAAGTGAAAAACTGTTTTTT.

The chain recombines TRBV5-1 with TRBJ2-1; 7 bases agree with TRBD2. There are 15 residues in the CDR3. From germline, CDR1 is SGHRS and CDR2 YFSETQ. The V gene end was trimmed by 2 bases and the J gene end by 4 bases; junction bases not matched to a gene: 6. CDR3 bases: TGCGCCAGCAGCTTCCGGGACTACCTATACAATGAGCAGTTCTTC. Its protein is CASSFRDYLYNEQFF. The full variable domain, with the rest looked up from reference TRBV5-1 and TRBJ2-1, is KAGVTQTPRYLIKTRGQQVTLSCSPISGHRSVSWYQQTPGQGLQFLFEYFSETQRNKGNFPGRFSGRQFSNSRSEMNVSTLELGDSALYLCASSFRDYLYNEQFFGPGTRLTVL.

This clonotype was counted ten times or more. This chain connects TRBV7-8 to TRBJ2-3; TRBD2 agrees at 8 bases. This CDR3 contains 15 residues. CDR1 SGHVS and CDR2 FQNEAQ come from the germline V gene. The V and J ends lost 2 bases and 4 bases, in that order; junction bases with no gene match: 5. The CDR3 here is CASSLRGGGADTQYF. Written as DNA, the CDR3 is TGTGCCAGCAGCTTACGGGGGGGGGGGGCAGATACGCAGTATTTT. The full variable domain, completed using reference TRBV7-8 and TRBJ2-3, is GAGVSQSPRYKVAKRGQDVALRCDPISGHVSLFWYQQALGQGPEFLTYFQNEAQLDKSGLPSDRFFAERPEGSVSTLKIQRTQQEDSAVYLCASSLRGGGADTQYFGPGTRLTVL.

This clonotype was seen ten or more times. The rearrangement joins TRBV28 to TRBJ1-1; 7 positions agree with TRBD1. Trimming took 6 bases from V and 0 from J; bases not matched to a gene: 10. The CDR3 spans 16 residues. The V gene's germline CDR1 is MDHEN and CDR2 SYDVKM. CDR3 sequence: CASRHRQGRLNTEAFF. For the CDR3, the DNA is TGTGCCAGCAGACATAGACAGGGACGCTTGAACACTGAAGCTTTCTTT.

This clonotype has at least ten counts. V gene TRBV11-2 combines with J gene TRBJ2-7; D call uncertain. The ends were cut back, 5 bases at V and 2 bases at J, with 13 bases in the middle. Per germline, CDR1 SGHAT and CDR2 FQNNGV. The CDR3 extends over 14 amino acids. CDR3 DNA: TGTGCCAGCAGCCTCAGCCCGGTGCCCTACGAGCAGTACTTC. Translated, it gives CASSLSPVPYEQYF.

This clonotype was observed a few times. The CDR3 here is CASSGQGRNYGYTF. CDR3 DNA sequence: TGTGCCAGCAGTGGACAGGGGCGAAACTATGGCTACACCTTC. This sequence joins TRBV2 and TRBJ1-2; TRBD1 matches at 8 bases. V was pared by 4 bases and J by 2 bases, with 3 bases of the junction left unmatched. Germline V gives CDR1 SNHLY, CDR2 FYNNEI. CDR3 length: 14 amino acids.

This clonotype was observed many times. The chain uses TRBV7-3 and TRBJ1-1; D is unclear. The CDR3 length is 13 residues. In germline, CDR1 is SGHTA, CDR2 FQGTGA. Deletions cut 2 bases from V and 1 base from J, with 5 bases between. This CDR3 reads CASSLSRNTEAFF. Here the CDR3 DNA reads TGTGCCAGCAGCTTATCCCGGAACACTGAAGCTTTCTTT.

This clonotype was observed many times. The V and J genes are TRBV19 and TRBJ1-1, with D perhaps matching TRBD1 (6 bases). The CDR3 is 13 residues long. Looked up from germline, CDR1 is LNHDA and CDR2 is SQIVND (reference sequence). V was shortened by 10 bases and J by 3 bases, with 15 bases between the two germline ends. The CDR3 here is CATLPQGYTEAFF. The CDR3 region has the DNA TGTGCCACCCTACCACAGGGATACACTGAAGCTTTCTTT.

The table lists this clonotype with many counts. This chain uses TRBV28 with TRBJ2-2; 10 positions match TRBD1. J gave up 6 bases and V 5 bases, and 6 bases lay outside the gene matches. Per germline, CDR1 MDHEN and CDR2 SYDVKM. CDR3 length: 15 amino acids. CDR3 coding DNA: TGTGCCAGCAGTGAGCCGGGACAGGGGTCCGGGGAGCTGTTTTTT. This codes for CASSEPGQGSGELFF.

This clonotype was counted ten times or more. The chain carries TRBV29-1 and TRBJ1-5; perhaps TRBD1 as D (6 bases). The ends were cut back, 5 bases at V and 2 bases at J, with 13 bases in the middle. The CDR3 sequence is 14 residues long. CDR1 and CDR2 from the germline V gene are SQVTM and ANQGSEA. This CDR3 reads CSVTTGLGNQPQHF. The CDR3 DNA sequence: TGCAGCGTTACAACAGGGCTTGGCAATCAGCCCCAGCATTTT.

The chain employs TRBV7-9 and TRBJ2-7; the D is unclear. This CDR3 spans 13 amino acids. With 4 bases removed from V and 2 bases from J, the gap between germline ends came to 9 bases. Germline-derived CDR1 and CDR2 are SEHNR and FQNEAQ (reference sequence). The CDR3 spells CASSSPGAYEQYF. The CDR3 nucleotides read TGTGCCAGCAGCTCTCCTGGCGCCTACGAGCAGTACTTC.

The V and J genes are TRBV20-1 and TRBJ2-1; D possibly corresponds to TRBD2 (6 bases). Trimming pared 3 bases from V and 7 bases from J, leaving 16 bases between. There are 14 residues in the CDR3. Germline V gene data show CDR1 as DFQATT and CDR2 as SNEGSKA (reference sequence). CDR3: CSASSAGGGNEQFF. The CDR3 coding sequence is TGCAGTGCTAGCTCCGCCGGGGGTGGAAATGAGCAGTTCTTC.